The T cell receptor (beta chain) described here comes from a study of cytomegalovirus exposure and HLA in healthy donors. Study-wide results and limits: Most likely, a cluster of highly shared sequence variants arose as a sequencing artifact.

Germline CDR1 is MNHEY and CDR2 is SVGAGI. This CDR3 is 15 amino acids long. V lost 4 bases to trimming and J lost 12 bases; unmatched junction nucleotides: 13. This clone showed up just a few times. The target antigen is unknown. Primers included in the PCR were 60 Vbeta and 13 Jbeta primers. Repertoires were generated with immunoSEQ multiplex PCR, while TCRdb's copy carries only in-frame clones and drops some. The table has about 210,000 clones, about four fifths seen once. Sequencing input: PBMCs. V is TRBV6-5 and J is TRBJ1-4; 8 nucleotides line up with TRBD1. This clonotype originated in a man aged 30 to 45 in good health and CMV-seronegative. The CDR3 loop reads CASSSITMTGEELFF. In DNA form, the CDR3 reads TGTGCCAGCAGTTCCATTACTATGACAGGGGAGGAACTGTTTTTT.